This T cell receptor (beta chain) was captured by sequencing in a study of regulatory T cells in long-lasting Graves disease. For this clonotype: What it binds is not known.

Time point indicated: newly diagnosed GD, antithyroid drugs for less than 3 months. The authors made the TCR library using RNA they extracted from PBMCs. The CDR3 has 17 residues. Germline loops: CDR1 SGHDN, CDR2 FVKESK. With 1 base removed from V and 8 bases from J, the gap between germline ends came to 21 bases. Overall study results and limits: Peripheral blood was the sole material, not thyroid tissue.

According to the study, TCR beta libraries were built with iRepertoire HTBI primers and CDR3-region Arm-PCR. TCRdb used MiXCR to reprocess the multiplex PCR reads, holding one entry per CDR3 protein. The sample carries roughly 380,000 distinct CDR3 sequences, 15% recorded once. The clonotype originates from a female donor with Graves disease. V and J are TRBV14 and TRBJ2-4; D possibly corresponds to TRBD2 (7 bases). Sequencing was performed on peripheral blood mononuclear cells (PBMCs), taken at new diagnosis, from a patient treated with antithyroid drugs. For the CDR3, the DNA is TGTGCCAGCAGCCAAGGAGAGTGGCGGGGGCTCGGGGACATTCAGTACTTC. This gives the protein CASSQGEWRGLGDIQYF.